The present T cell receptor beta chain was sequenced within a study of cytomegalovirus exposure and HLA in healthy donors. As for the study in general: A prior analysis found roughly 110 million unique TCR beta sequences from 170 million or so T cells. Whole-study results and caveats: It was reported in a later analysis that an Asian-associated ancestry cluster showed fewer N-insertions than the approximately 670-donor mean. Rates of TCR association differed by HLA locus in a later analysis, with DRB1 highest and HLA-C lowest.

Turning to this clone: No antigen is known for it.

The primer mix had 60 Vbeta and 13 Jbeta primers. In the original processing: An analysis that came later counted 80 million or so unique TCR beta chains, approximately 12 million shared. Assay: immunoSEQ multiplex PCR; the TCRdb copy retains only in-frame clones and omits some. That table supplies the V and J calls and clone size; D and trimming were determined from the DNA. Listed are under 200,000 clones; about 6% falls within the top ten. CDR3 size: 15 residues. Germline V lookup: CDR1 SGHNT, CDR2 YYREEE (reference sequence). J lost 3 bases, V lost 1 base, and 5 bases had no gene match. The TCR comes from a man aged 25 to 40 in good health and CMV-seronegative. The chain employs TRBV5-4 and TRBJ2-7, with 9 bases aligning to TRBD2. Sequenced: PBMCs. CDR3 sequence: CASSLRLAESYEQYF. The CDR3 DNA sequence: TGTGCCAGCAGCTTGCGACTAGCGGAAAGCTACGAGCAGTACTTC.